The 18 T cell receptor beta chains in this list originate from one sample, sequenced in a study of blood T cell repertoires in COVID-19. Libraries were prepared by immunoSEQ multiplex PCR; TCRdb keeps only in-frame clonotypes and omits some of them. The table lists 160,000 or so clones, 85% to 90% of them singletons. Source material: peripheral blood. These receptors all come from a woman aged 40-49 years with acute or convalescent COVID-19.

This chain links TRBV7-6 with TRBJ2-3, with D perhaps TRBD2 (5 bases). Germline V gene data show CDR1 as SGHVS and CDR2 as FNYEAQ. Trimming left V 1 base short and J 4 bases short, with 12 bases between. This CDR3 contains 15 residues. The CDR3 region is CASSLVGLGADTQYF. The CDR3 bases are TGTGCCAGCAGCTTAGTAGGCCTCGGGGCAGATACGCAGTATTTT.

V and J are TRBV15 and TRBJ2-3; TRBD1 aligns across 11 bases. This CDR3 is 15 amino acids long. Trimming at V came to 5 bases and at J to 3 bases, leaving 4 bases not matched to a gene. The germline CDR1 and CDR2 sequences are LNHNV and YYDKDF (reference sequence). CDR3 sequence reads: CATSGQGAGTDTQYF. CDR3 nucleotides: TGTGCCACCAGCGGACAGGGGGCAGGAACAGATACGCAGTATTTT.

The V and J genes are TRBV2 and TRBJ2-2; D call uncertain. CDR3 size: 12 residues. Deletions cut 5 bases from V and 3 bases from J, with 4 bases between. Germline assignment: CDR1 SNHLY and CDR2 FYNNEI. CDR3 region: CASSLDTGELFF. CDR3 sequence (DNA): TGTGCCAGCAGTTTAGACACCGGGGAGCTGTTTTTT.

The V call is TRBV7-3, the J call TRBJ2-1; perhaps TRBD2 as D (6 bases). With 4 bases removed from V and 5 bases from J, the gap between germline ends came to 9 bases. Germline CDR1 and CDR2: SGHTA and FQGTGA. This CDR3 comprises 13 residues. The CDR3 DNA is TGTGCCAGCAGCTGGGGACTCGACAATGAGCAGTTCTTC. Residues: CASSWGLDNEQFF.

The chain has TRBV5-5 and TRBJ1-2, with D possibly matching TRBD1 (5 bases). Trimming took 0 bases from V and 4 from J, leaving 10 bases between them. CDR3 size: 14 residues. CDR1 SGHKS and CDR2 YYEKEE come from the germline V gene (reference sequence). CDR3 in amino acids: CASSLVDSSYGYTF. The CDR3 nucleotides are TGTGCCAGCAGCTTGGTTGACAGTTCCTATGGCTACACCTTC.

This chain joins TRBV10-2 and TRBJ2-7; 9 bases align to TRBD1. The V and J ends lost 6 bases and 5 bases, in that order; junction bases with no gene match: 17. CDR3 length: 17 residues. Germline assignment: CDR1 WSHSY and CDR2 SAAADI. CDR3 in DNA: TGCGCCAGCAGCAGTGGATTACCGGGACAGGGAGGACACGAGCAGTACTTC. Its protein is CASSSGLPGQGGHEQYF.

This rearrangement joins TRBV27 to TRBJ2-5, with TRBD1 as a possible D gene (7 bases). CDR1 MNHEY and CDR2 SMNVEV come from the germline V gene (reference sequence). V was clipped by 4 bases and J by 5 bases, with 14 bases between them. The CDR3 length is 14 residues. CDR3 bases: TGTGCCAGCAGTTCACCAGGGGGAGGTGAGACCCAGTACTTC. This translates into CASSSPGGGETQYF.

The chain couples TRBV12-5 to TRBJ1-4; D not certain. The CDR3 contains 11 residues. Trimming pared 1 base from V and 11 bases from J, leaving 5 bases between. Germline CDR1 reads LGHNT; CDR2 reads FRNRAP. The CDR3 spells CASGLDRKLFF. For the CDR3, the DNA is TGTGCTAGTGGTTTGGACCGGAAACTGTTTTTT.

The V gene is TRBV19, the J gene TRBJ2-3, with TRBD1 matching 8 bases. Losses at the gene ends were 3 bases for V and 7 bases for J; bases not matched to a gene: 9. CDR3 length equals 15 residues. The germline V gene has CDR1 LNHDA and CDR2 SQIVND (reference sequence). CDR3 loop: CASSMIGQGWNTQYF. CDR3 nucleotides: TGTGCCAGTAGTATGATTGGACAGGGATGGAATACGCAGTATTTT.

This clone occurred once. The V gene is TRBV9, the J gene TRBJ1-1; no clear D. With 0 bases removed from V and 0 bases from J, the gap between germline ends came to 12 bases. The CDR3 has 16 amino acids. Germline V gene sequence: CDR1 SGDLS, CDR2 YYNGEE. The CDR3 region is CASSVATGSLNTEAFF. The CDR3 nucleotides read TGTGCCAGCAGCGTAGCTACGGGGTCTTTGAACACTGAAGCTTTCTTT.

This clone was seen only once. This chain joins TRBV11-2 and TRBJ2-1, with 15 bases matching TRBD2. CDR1 SGHAT and CDR2 FQNNGV come from the germline V gene. V lost 6 bases and J lost 0; bases outside the gene matches: 0. The CDR3 length is 16 residues. The CDR3 is CASRGLAGGSYNEQFF. CDR3 bases: TGTGCCAGCAGGGGACTAGCGGGGGGCTCCTACAATGAGCAGTTCTTC.

This clone was observed a single time. V usage is TRBV15 and J usage is TRBJ2-7; no definite D call. The germline CDR1 and CDR2 sequences are LNHNV and YYDKDF (reference sequence). This CDR3 contains 13 residues. The germline V and J ends were trimmed by 4 bases and 2 bases, with 9 bases remaining between them. CDR3 sequence: CATSTVETYEQYF. The CDR3 DNA reads TGTGCCACCAGCACCGTAGAGACCTACGAGCAGTACTTC.

This sequence joins TRBV3-1 (or the pseudogene TRBV3-2) and TRBJ2-1; 10 nucleotides agree with TRBD1. The germline V gene has CDR1 LGHDT and CDR2 YNNKEL (reference sequence). The V segment lost 0 bases and the J segment 7 bases; nucleotides outside the gene matches: 6. This CDR3 is built from 16 residues. As DNA, the CDR3 is TGTGCCAGCAGCCAAGATGGACAGGGGGGAGGGAATGAGCAGTTCTTC. Its protein product is CASSQDGQGGGNEQFF.

The chain uses TRBV25-1 and TRBJ2-1; D gene uncertain. Germline V gene lookup returns CDR1 MGHDK and CDR2 SYGVNS. V shed 4 bases and J shed 9 bases, with 7 bases lying between them. CDR3 size: 11 residues. This CDR3 is CASSAQSEQFF. CDR3 nucleotide sequence: TGTGCCAGCAGTGCACAGAGTGAGCAGTTCTTC.

The chain carries TRBV5-1 and TRBJ2-7; the D gene is possibly TRBD1 (6 bases). Trimming pared 1 base from V and 3 bases from J, leaving 8 bases between. This CDR3 is built from 13 residues. Germline loops: CDR1 SGHRS, CDR2 YFSETQ. CDR3 region: CASSLWDNYEQYF. The CDR3 DNA reads as TGCGCCAGCAGCTTGTGGGACAACTACGAGCAGTACTTC.

The gene calls are TRBV5-1 and TRBJ2-1, with 7 bases matching TRBD2. V shed 4 bases and J 7 bases; nucleotides not matched to a gene: 11. This CDR3 spans 15 amino acids. The germline V gene encodes CDR1 SGHRS and CDR2 YFSETQ. In DNA, the CDR3 is TGCGCCAGCAGCATTGGATTTGCGGGAGTTAATGAGCAGTTCTTC. Residues: CASSIGFAGVNEQFF.

The V call is TRBV7-6, the J call TRBJ1-5; D is unclear. Trimming cost V 1 base and J 2 bases, with 15 bases left between them. Germline CDR1 is SGHVS and CDR2 is FNYEAQ. The CDR3 runs 17 residues. CDR3: CASSLGVRAEGNQPQHF. CDR3 in DNA: TGTGCCAGCAGCTTAGGCGTGAGGGCCGAGGGCAATCAGCCCCAGCATTTT.

This chain connects TRBV3-1 (or the pseudogene TRBV3-2) to TRBJ1-4, with TRBD1 identical over 8 bases. V trimming: 6 bases; J trimming: 3 bases; junction bases outside the gene matches: 12. The CDR3 totals 17 residues. Germline V CDR1 and CDR2: LGHDT, YNNKEL (reference sequence). CDR3 bases: TGTGCCAGCAGTCTACTTTTGACAGGGGTAGCTAATGAAAAACTGTTTTTT. Amino acids: CASSLLLTGVANEKLFF.